These 30 T cell receptor beta chains share one sample of origin, sequenced in a study of Ad26.COV2.S vaccination and SARS-CoV-2 variants. The table came from immunoSEQ multiplex PCR; TCRdb's copy has only in-frame clones and leaves some out. The sample yields about 400,000 clones, about four fifths seen once. Regarding treatment: around 19 received Ad26.COV2.S at low or high dose, single or two shots; five or six received placebo; per-sample allocation not given. At day 63 after the first vaccine or placebo injection, samples were drawn. The sequences come from peripheral blood, collected in a trial of Ad26.COV2.S vaccine versus placebo. The receptor source for this set is a person aged 18-65 years who received the Ad26.COV2.S COVID-19 vaccine or a placebo.

CDR3 sequence: CASSATGGITGELFF. For the CDR3, the DNA is TGTGCCAGCAGCGCCACAGGGGGAATCACCGGGGAGCTGTTTTTT. The rearrangement links TRBV9 to TRBJ2-2, with 8 bases that match TRBD1. The CDR3 is 15 amino acids. The germline V gene has CDR1 SGDLS and CDR2 YYNGEE. The trim removed 3 bases at V and 4 bases at J, leaving 5 bases unmatched.

The chain has TRBV4-2 and TRBJ2-1; 7 nucleotides line up with TRBD2. This CDR3 contains 14 residues. V lost 6 bases, J lost 5 bases, and 7 bases stayed unmatched. The germline V gene has CDR1 LGHNA and CDR2 YNFKEQ. The CDR3, as DNA: TGTGCCAGCAGAAGGGGCGGGGGAGACAATGAGCAGTTCTTC. Encoded protein: CASRRGGGDNEQFF.

The chain combines TRBV5-1 with TRBJ2-7; 7 bases agree with TRBD1. The CDR3 has 16 amino acids. The V segment lost 1 base and the J segment 2 bases; nucleotides outside the gene matches: 9. Germline V gene sequence: CDR1 SGHRS, CDR2 YFSETQ. The CDR3 sequence is CASSLTGQSHTYEQYF. The CDR3 DNA sequence: TGCGCCAGCAGCTTGACGGGACAGAGTCATACCTACGAGCAGTACTTC. Drawing the rest from reference TRBV5-1 and TRBJ2-7, the complete variable domain is KAGVTQTPRYLIKTRGQQVTLSCSPISGHRSVSWYQQTPGQGLQFLFEYFSETQRNKGNFPGRFSGRQFSNSRSEMNVSTLELGDSALYLCASSLTGQSHTYEQYFGPGTRLTVT.

This clone was seen a handful of times. The J gene is TRBJ1-4, the V gene TRBV6-1, with D uncertain. This CDR3 contains 14 residues. V was shortened by 1 base and J by 8 bases, with 11 bases between the two germline ends. CDR1 is MNHNS and CDR2 is SASEGT in the germline V gene. CDR3 amino acids: CASSEGWGSEKLFF. CDR3 DNA sequence: TGTGCCAGCAGTGAAGGGTGGGGAAGCGAAAAACTGTTTTTT.

The chain is built from TRBV6-2 or TRBV6-3 and TRBJ2-1, with D uncertain. This CDR3 is 12 amino acids long. Trimming removed 4 bases at V and 2 bases at J, with 3 bases between. CDR1 is MNHEY and CDR2 is SVGEGT in the germline V gene. The CDR3 here is CASSSAYNEQFF. CDR3 in DNA: TGTGCCAGCAGTTCCGCCTACAATGAGCAGTTCTTC.

The V call is TRBV4-1, the J call TRBJ2-4, with TRBD1 matching 8 bases. Unmatched junction bases numbered 8, after V lost 3 bases and J lost 1 base. The germline V gene encodes CDR1 MGHRA and CDR2 YSYEKL. The CDR3 totals 17 residues. The CDR3 here is CASSQVTGEIAKNIQYF. The CDR3 DNA sequence: TGCGCCAGCAGCCAGGTGACAGGGGAAATCGCCAAAAACATTCAGTACTTC.

The chain joins TRBV6-2 or TRBV6-3 to TRBJ1-5; D is unresolved. The CDR3 is 14 amino acids. V gave up 3 bases and J gave up 4 bases, with 10 bases separating them. Germline V CDR1 and CDR2: MNHEY, SVGEGT. The CDR3 spells CASSYTQVNQPQHF. CDR3 nucleotides: TGTGCCAGCAGTTATACCCAGGTGAATCAGCCCCAGCATTTT.

The genes are TRBV14 and TRBJ1-1, with D unresolved. V lost 2 bases and J lost 0, with 4 bases in between. The CDR3 length is 13 residues. Germline CDR1 and CDR2: SGHDN and FVKESK. Written as DNA, the CDR3 is TGTGCCAGCAGCCAACATATGAACACTGAAGCTTTCTTT. Encoded protein: CASSQHMNTEAFF.

The chain carries TRBV11-3 and TRBJ2-7, with TRBD2 matching over 13 bases. Germline loops: CDR1 SGHNT, CDR2 YENEEA. The V segment lost 5 bases and the J segment 12 bases; nucleotides outside the gene matches: 4. The CDR3 length is 12 residues. Here the CDR3 DNA reads TGTGCCAGCAGCACGGGACTAGCGGGATTGTACTTC. Translation: CASSTGLAGLYF.

This chain links TRBV18 with TRBJ2-3, with a weak D call TRBD1 (7 bases). Trimming left V 5 bases short and J 4 bases short, with 16 bases between. Germline V gene data show CDR1 as KGHSH and CDR2 as LQKENI. The CDR3 spans 15 residues. This chain's CDR3 is CASSDNRGGPDTQYF. DNA of the CDR3: TGTGCCAGCTCAGATAACAGGGGAGGCCCAGATACGCAGTATTTT.

The gene calls are TRBV4-2 and TRBJ2-1; 11 nucleotides line up with TRBD2. This CDR3 is 18 amino acids long. Germline V gene lookup returns CDR1 LGHNA and CDR2 YNFKEQ. The V and J ends lost 4 bases and 0 bases, in that order; junction bases with no gene match: 8. In nucleotides, the CDR3 is TGTGCCAGCAGCCCTTTTCTAGCGGGGGGTTTCTCCTACAATGAGCAGTTCTTC. It is translated as CASSPFLAGGFSYNEQFF.

The chain has TRBV19 and TRBJ2-5, with 13 bases lining up with TRBD2. The V and J ends lost 4 bases and 4 bases, in that order; junction bases with no gene match: 3. There are 15 residues in the CDR3. From germline, CDR1 is LNHDA and CDR2 SQIVND (reference sequence). The CDR3 coding sequence is TGTGCCAGTAGTACCTGGACTAGCGGGGGAGAGACCCAGTACTTC. Its protein product is CASSTWTSGGETQYF.

J is TRBJ2-1 and V is TRBV30, with a weak D call TRBD1 (5 bases). CDR1 and CDR2 (germline): GTSNPN, SVGIG (reference sequence). Deletions cut 2 bases from V and 3 bases from J, with 11 bases between. The CDR3 covers 14 residues. The CDR3 spells CAWSKKDSYNEQFF. The CDR3 coding sequence is TGTGCCTGGAGTAAAAAAGACAGCTACAATGAGCAGTTCTTC.

The chain links TRBV4-1 to TRBJ1-2; perhaps TRBD1 as D (5 bases). CDR1 and CDR2 from the germline V gene are MGHRA and YSYEKL. The V end was cut by 4 bases, the J end by 3 bases, with 15 bases between. The CDR3 has 15 amino acids. CDR3 amino acids: CASSPLSRADYGYTF. CDR3 nucleotide sequence: TGCGCCAGCAGCCCCTTGAGCAGGGCGGACTATGGCTACACCTTC.

V gene TRBV28 combines with J gene TRBJ2-3; 15 bases match TRBD2. The CDR3 length is 16 residues. Germline V gives CDR1 MDHEN, CDR2 SYDVKM. Trimming at V came to 5 bases and at J to 4 bases, leaving 4 bases not matched to a gene. DNA for the CDR3: TGTGCCAGCAGTCGGACTAGCGGGAGGGCCTCAGATACGCAGTATTTT. Protein: CASSRTSGRASDTQYF.

The CDR3: CASRKAANTGELFF. Written as DNA, the CDR3 is TGTGCCAGCAGGAAGGCAGCGAACACCGGGGAGCTGTTTTTT. The genes are TRBV9 and TRBJ2-2, with D uncertain. Germline CDR1 is SGDLS and CDR2 is YYNGEE. The V and J ends lost 5 bases and 0 bases respectively, with 8 bases between them. CDR3 length equals 14 residues.

This clone was counted a single time. This chain connects TRBV18 to TRBJ2-3; 7 bases are a match to TRBD2. V was pared by 3 bases and J by 8 bases, with 11 bases of the junction left unmatched. Per germline, CDR1 KGHSH and CDR2 LQKENI. The CDR3 has 15 amino acids. CDR3 nucleotides: TGTGCCAGCTCACCTGGTCTCGCGGGAGTGAGTACGCAGTATTTT. This sequence encodes CASSPGLAGVSTQYF.

This sequence joins TRBV6-5 and TRBJ2-7; 7 bases fit TRBD2. This CDR3 is built from 15 residues. Germline values: CDR1 MNHEY, CDR2 SVGAGI. V shed 5 bases and J 0 bases; nucleotides not matched to a gene: 7. CDR3 sequence: CASSTTSASSYEQYF. CDR3 coding DNA: TGTGCCAGCAGTACCACTAGCGCCAGCTCCTACGAGCAGTACTTC.

The rearrangement links TRBV6-4 to TRBJ1-1; weak D call: TRBD1 (5 bases). Germline assignment: CDR1 MRHNA and CDR2 SNTAGT. Between the trimmed V and J ends, which lost 6 bases and 0 bases, there was a span of 11 bases. This CDR3 comprises 14 residues. CDR3 residues: CASRTGDLNTEAFF. DNA of the CDR3: TGTGCCAGCAGGACGGGGGACTTGAACACTGAAGCTTTCTTT.

DNA of the CDR3: TGTGCCAGCAGCCAAGATTGGGGGGAGGCTTCCTACGAGCAGTACTTC. It translates to CASSQDWGEASYEQYF. The chain uses TRBV4-2 and TRBJ2-7; D might be TRBD2 (6 bases). Germline-derived CDR1 and CDR2 are LGHNA and YNFKEQ. This CDR3 spans 16 amino acids. V lost 0 bases, J lost 1 base, and 13 bases lay in between.

The chain combines TRBV10-2 with TRBJ1-5; D is undetermined. The CDR3 runs 14 residues. Trimming left V 3 bases short and J 7 bases short, with 13 bases between. Germline V lookup: CDR1 WSHSY, CDR2 SAAADI. The CDR3 spells CASSEPGGGQPQHF. The CDR3 nucleotides are TGCGCCAGCAGTGAACCAGGAGGCGGGCAGCCCCAGCATTTT.

This clone was detected once. The CDR3 sequence is CASSSQPNQPQHF. In nucleotides, the CDR3 is TGTGCCAGCTCCTCCCAACCTAATCAGCCCCAGCATTTT. This chain joins TRBV18 and TRBJ1-5; unclear D gene. The length of the CDR3 is 13 residues. Deletions cut 6 bases from V and 4 bases from J, with 10 bases between. Germline V gene data show CDR1 as KGHSH and CDR2 as LQKENI.

The V call is TRBV11-3, the J call TRBJ2-1; D gene unclear. The CDR3 runs to 14 residues. Between the trimmed V and J ends, which lost 5 bases and 6 bases, there was a span of 14 bases. Germline CDR1 reads SGHNT; CDR2 reads YENEEA. CDR3 DNA sequence: TGTGCCAGCAGCCCCTATGAGAGCGTCAATGAGCAGTTCTTC. Its translation: CASSPYESVNEQFF.

The V and J genes are TRBV11-2 and TRBJ2-3; D is tentatively TRBD1 or TRBD2 (6 bases each). Germline values: CDR1 SGHAT, CDR2 FQNNGV. This CDR3 is built from 15 residues. Deletions cut 3 bases from V and 6 bases from J, with 16 bases between. The CDR3 loop is CASSLGTRTVDTQYF. The CDR3 DNA follows: TGTGCCAGCAGCTTGGGGACTCGGACAGTGGATACGCAGTATTTT.

The genes are TRBV3-1 (or the pseudogene TRBV3-2) and TRBJ1-1, with unresolved D. CDR1 and CDR2 from the germline V gene are LGHDT and YNNKEL (reference sequence). The CDR3 is 14 amino acids. V gave up 1 base and J gave up 0 bases, with 6 bases separating them. This chain's CDR3 is CASSQAGMNTEAFF. The CDR3 DNA reads as TGTGCCAGCAGCCAAGCCGGCATGAACACTGAAGCTTTCTTT.

The chain uses TRBV2 and TRBJ1-1, with D unresolved. The CDR3 has 13 residues. V lost 1 base to trimming and J lost 0 bases, with 3 bases between them. Germline V gene data show CDR1 as SNHLY and CDR2 as FYNNEI. Here the CDR3 reads CASSEEMNTEAFF. CDR3 DNA: TGTGCCAGCAGTGAAGAGATGAACACTGAAGCTTTCTTT.

This clone was seen only a few times. The V and J genes are TRBV7-2 and TRBJ1-2; unclear D gene. Germline CDR1 SGHTA, CDR2 FQGNSA. This CDR3 is 12 amino acids long. The V end was cut by 6 bases, the J end by 7 bases, with 12 bases between. The CDR3 sequence: CASSDLEGGYTF. The CDR3 DNA reads as TGTGCCAGCAGTGACTTGGAAGGTGGCTACACCTTC.

The chain combines TRBV7-3 with TRBJ2-1; D is perhaps TRBD1 (5 bases). The germline gives CDR1 SGHTA, CDR2 FQGTGA. The CDR3 sequence is 17 residues long. Trimming removed 3 bases at V and 4 bases at J, with 19 bases between. The CDR3 region is CASSLEAGLGLYNEQFF. CDR3 coding DNA: TGTGCCAGCAGCTTGGAAGCAGGGTTGGGGCTATACAATGAGCAGTTCTTC. Looking up the rest from reference TRBV7-3 and TRBJ2-1 gives the full variable domain: GAGVSQTPSNKVTEKGKYVELRCDPISGHTALYWYRQSLGQGPEFLIYFQGTGAADDSGLPNDRFFAVRPEGSVSTLKIQRTERGDSAVYLCASSLEAGLGLYNEQFFGPGTRLTVL.

This clone was found once. The chain couples TRBV3-1 (or the pseudogene TRBV3-2) to TRBJ2-2; D ambiguous. With 1 base removed from V and 5 bases from J, the gap between germline ends came to 5 bases. CDR3 length: 13 amino acids. Germline CDR1 and CDR2: LGHDT and YNNKEL (reference sequence). The CDR3 here is CASSQVRTGELFF. Written as DNA, the CDR3 is TGTGCCAGCAGCCAAGTTCGTACCGGGGAGCTGTTTTTT.

This rearrangement joins TRBV14 to TRBJ1-3, with 10 positions matching TRBD1. The CDR3 is made up of 15 amino acids. Trimming took 5 bases from V and 7 from J; bases not matched to a gene: 8. CDR1 is SGHDN and CDR2 is FVKESK in the germline V gene. Here the CDR3 reads CASSRRTGGRNTIYF. CDR3 bases: TGTGCCAGCAGCAGGAGGACAGGGGGACGGAACACCATATATTTT.